The clone carrying this T cell receptor beta chain has only a few counts. Its matching antigen is unknown. The data stem from a study of T-cell memory formation after mild COVID-19. Trimming pared 2 bases from V and 0 bases from J, leaving 8 bases between. CDR3 length: 15 residues. Germline V gene sequence: CDR1 SEHNR, CDR2 FQNEAQ (reference sequence). Constant-segment primers and 5'RACE yielded cDNA libraries for TCR alpha and TCR beta, each carrying sample barcodes and UMIs. TCRdb passed the 5' RACE reads through MiXCR, listing each CDR3 protein once. The table shows roughly 310,000 distinct CDR3 sequences, with about 15% occurring only once. Findings and limits, study-wide: Mainly CM and EM harbored the contracting CD4+ clones; mainly EMRA harbored the CD8+ ones. Pre-infection memory harbored some responding clones, suggesting cross-reactive memory joined. A second wave of clones peaked on day 37, and their SARS-CoV-2 specificity went unconfirmed.

Sequences were obtained from PBMCs or a T cell subset sorted from them (not recorded which). The clonotype comes from a man aged 18 to 30 who had mild COVID-19 (a few samples of this study predate the infection). Cell type and time point are not known. This chain links TRBV7-9 with TRBJ2-1; D possibly corresponds to TRBD1 (6 bases). The DNA of the CDR3 is TGTGCCAGCAGCTTACAGGGGATCTCCTACAATGAGCAGTTCTTC. It specifies CASSLQGISYNEQFF.